These T cell receptor beta chains were read from a single sample in a study of T cell responses to AZD1222 COVID-19 vaccine. Clones were read by immunoSEQ multiplex PCR, and TCRdb kept only the in-frame ones, dropping some. The table shows about 150,000 clones, with more than 75% occurring only once. The sequenced sample was peripheral blood, obtained 28 days after the second AZD1222 dose. These TCRs come from an adult who received the AZD1222 COVID-19 vaccine. Each CDR3 is given without its conserved first and last residue. A D gene is named only where the DNA matches it firmly.

d_call v_call cdr3_aa
TRBD1 TRBV4-3 ASSRRQGDYEQY
TRBD2 TRBV7-2 ASSPPASGYLAKNIQY
TRBD1 TRBV4-2 ASSQIGQGYSGNTIY
TRBD1 TRBV2 ASSEGTGYEKLF
TRBD1 TRBV19 ASSTLQGALGNTIY
TRBD1 TRBV27 ASSTQGAHSNQPQH
- TRBV7-3 ASSSDVGAYNEQF
- TRBV15 ATSLGGSSDPYGYT
TRBD1 TRBV28 ASRPGTGGVGYT
- TRBV21-1 ASSKGTSGRALMYEQY
- TRBV7-9 ASGLSDSSYNEQF
- TRBV7-2 ASSLVAGEGNTQY
TRBD1 TRBV9 ASSPRDDRGYATNEKLF
- TRBV5-5 ASSLKGNTEAF
- TRBV7-9 ASSSDRNAPLH
TRBD1 TRBV28 ASSWDRDNSPLH
- TRBV9 ASSVSSDAYEQY
- TRBV5-1 ASSLGGGTWGPDTQY
- TRBV6-5 ASRLPNTGELF
- TRBV6-5 ASVKGGSSTDTQY
TRBD1 TRBV2 ASSGQGERTGELF
TRBD2 TRBV19 ASSFPAGVGDTQY
- TRBV6-7 VSQGGLREYEQY
- TRBV28 ASSQTYTGELF
TRBD1 TRBV18 ASSTGQTVNYGYT
- TRBV12-3/TRBV12-4 ASKSSEKLF
TRBD2 TRBV5-4 ASSLTSGSPWDEQF
- TRBV7-8 ASSLSGPVGSEQF
- TRBV11-2 ASSLMAGLELF
- TRBV14 ASSRDGNTEAF
TRBD1 TRBV4-3 ASSQDMAGGSTDTQY
- TRBV7-2 ASSSAWANEQF
- TRBV29-1 SAGETQY
- TRBV5-1 ASSLAGGSSYNEQF
- TRBV12-3/TRBV12-4 ASSLLLEAQQF
- TRBV6-2/TRBV6-3 ASSYAGADEKLF
- TRBV27 ASSPGPNTGELF
- TRBV7-2 ASSLDAANTGELF
- TRBV28 ASSQTRADPYEQY
- TRBV20-1 SARRGYGYT
- TRBV4-3 ASSIRPVGEQF
- TRBV27 ASSLLWTNNNEQF
- TRBV5-4 ASSLGTVSGANVLT
- TRBV24-1 ATSPGGSYEQY
- TRBV10-3 AIRSLEGSRETQY
- TRBV19 ASSSKDGFLTEAF
TRBD2 TRBV7-9 ASSLALSSGSSYEQY
- TRBV29-1 SISPGYT
- TRBV7-2 ASSFSGAGNEKLF
- TRBV30 AWSLDRTNEKLF
- TRBV6-4 ASSDSSGEQF
- TRBV3-1/TRBV3-2 ASSHRGSGNIQY
TRBD2 TRBV11-3 ASSLGGSSYNEQF
- TRBV30 AWRSRENTEAF
- TRBV9 ASSVTRGGEQY
TRBD2 TRBV6-5 ASHSGRGQETQY